This entry is about one T cell receptor beta chain. The antigen remains unidentified. The source of the sample is a study of cytomegalovirus exposure and HLA in healthy donors. General study results and limits: The authors listed roughly 150 TCR beta chains as cytomegalovirus-associated.

PCR used 60 Vbeta primers and 13 Jbeta primers. Measured with immunoSEQ multiplex PCR; TCRdb has only the in-frame clones, and not every one. The repertoire has some 150,000 clones, about 65% of them found once; the top ten carry approximately 3%. The sequencing input was PBMCs. The sequence came from a woman aged 30 to 39 in good health and CMV-seronegative.

The CDR3 nucleotides are TGTGCCAGCAGCGTAGCGGGGTCCCCCCCAGCTTTCTTT. Its protein is CASSVAGSPPAFF. The chain employs TRBV9 and TRBJ1-1; D not certain. The V and J ends lost 0 bases and 10 bases respectively, with 13 bases between them. CDR3 length: 13 residues. In germline, CDR1 is SGDLS, CDR2 YYNGEE.